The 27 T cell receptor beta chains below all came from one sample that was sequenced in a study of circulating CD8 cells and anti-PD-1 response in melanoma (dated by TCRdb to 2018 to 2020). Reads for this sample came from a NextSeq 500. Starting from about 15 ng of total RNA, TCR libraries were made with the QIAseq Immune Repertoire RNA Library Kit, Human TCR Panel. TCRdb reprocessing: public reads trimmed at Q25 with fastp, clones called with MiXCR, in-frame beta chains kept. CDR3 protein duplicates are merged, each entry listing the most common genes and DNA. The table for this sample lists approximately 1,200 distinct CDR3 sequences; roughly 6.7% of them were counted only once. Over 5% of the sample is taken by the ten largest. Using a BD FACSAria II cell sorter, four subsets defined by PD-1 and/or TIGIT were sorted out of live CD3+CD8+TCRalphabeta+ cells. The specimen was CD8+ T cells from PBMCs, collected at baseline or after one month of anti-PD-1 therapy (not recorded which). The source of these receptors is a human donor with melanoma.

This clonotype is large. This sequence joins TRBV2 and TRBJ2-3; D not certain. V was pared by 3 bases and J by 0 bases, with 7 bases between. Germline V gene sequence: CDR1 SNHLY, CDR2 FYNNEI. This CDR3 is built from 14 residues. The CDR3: CASSDSHSTDTQYF. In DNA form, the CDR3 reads TGTGCCAGCAGTGATTCCCATAGCACAGATACGCAGTATTTT.

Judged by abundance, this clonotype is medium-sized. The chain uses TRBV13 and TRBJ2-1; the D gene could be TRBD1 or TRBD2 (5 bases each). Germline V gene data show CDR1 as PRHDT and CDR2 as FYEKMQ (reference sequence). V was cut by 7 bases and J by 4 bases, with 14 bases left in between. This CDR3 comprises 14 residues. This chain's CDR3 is CASNSGREYNEQFF. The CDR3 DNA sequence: TGTGCCAGCAACTCGGGCAGGGAGTACAATGAGCAGTTCTTC.

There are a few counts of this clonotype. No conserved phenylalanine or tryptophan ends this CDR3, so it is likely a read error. The CDR3 here is CASMSGDNYGYTS. For the CDR3, the DNA is TGTGCCAGTATGTCAGGGGATAACTATGGCTACACCTCC. The rearrangement links TRBV19 to TRBJ1-2; a weak D match, TRBD1 (6 bases). V shed 7 bases and J shed 1 base, with 10 bases lying between them. This CDR3 has 13 residues. Germline CDR1 and CDR2: LNHDA and SQIVND (reference sequence).

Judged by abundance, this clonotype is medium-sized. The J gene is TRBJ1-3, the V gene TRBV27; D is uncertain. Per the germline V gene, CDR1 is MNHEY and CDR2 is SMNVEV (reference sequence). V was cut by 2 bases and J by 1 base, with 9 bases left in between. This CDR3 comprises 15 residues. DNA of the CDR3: TGTGCCAGCAGTTTAGGTGCAAATTCTGGAAACACCATATATTTT. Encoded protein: CASSLGANSGNTIYF.

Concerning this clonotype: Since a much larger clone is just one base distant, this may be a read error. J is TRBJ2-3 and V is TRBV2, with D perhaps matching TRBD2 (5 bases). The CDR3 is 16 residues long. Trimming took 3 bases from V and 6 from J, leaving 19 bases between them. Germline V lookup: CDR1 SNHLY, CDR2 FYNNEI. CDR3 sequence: CASSDPRPAVWDTQYF. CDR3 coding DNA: TGTGCCAGCAGTGACCCCCGACCAGCGGTCTGGGATACGCAGTATTTT.

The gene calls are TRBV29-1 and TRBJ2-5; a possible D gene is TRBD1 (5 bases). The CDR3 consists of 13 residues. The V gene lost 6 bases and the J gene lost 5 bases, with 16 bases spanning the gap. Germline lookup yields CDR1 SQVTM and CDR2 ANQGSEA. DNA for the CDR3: TGCAGCGTCCTCACAATGGGGCCCGAGACCCAGTACTTC. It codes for CSVLTMGPETQYF.

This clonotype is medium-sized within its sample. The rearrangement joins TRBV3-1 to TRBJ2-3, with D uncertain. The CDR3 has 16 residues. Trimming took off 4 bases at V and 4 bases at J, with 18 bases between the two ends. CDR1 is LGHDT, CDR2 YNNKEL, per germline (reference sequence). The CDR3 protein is CASSLVESSTPDTQYF. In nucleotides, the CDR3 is TGTGCCAGCAGCCTCGTGGAGAGTTCCACACCAGATACGCAGTATTTT.

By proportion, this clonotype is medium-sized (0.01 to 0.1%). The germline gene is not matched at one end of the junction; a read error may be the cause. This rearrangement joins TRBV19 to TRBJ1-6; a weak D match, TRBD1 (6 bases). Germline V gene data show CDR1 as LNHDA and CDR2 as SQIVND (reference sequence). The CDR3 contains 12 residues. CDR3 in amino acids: CASSRGTGTQFF. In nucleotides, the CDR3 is TGTGCCAGTAGTAGAGGGACCGGGACACAATTCTTT.

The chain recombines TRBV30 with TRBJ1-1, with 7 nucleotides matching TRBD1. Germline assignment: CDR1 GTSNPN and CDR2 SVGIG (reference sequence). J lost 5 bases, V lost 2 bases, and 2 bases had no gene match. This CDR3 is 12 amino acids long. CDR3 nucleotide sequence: TGTGCCTGGAGTCCGACAGGGACTGAAGCTTTCTTT. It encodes CAWSPTGTEAFF.

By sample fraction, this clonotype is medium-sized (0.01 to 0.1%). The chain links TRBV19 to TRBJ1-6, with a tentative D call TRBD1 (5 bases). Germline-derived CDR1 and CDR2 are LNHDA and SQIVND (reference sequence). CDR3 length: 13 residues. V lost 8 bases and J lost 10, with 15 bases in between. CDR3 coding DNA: TGTGCCAGTGGAAATGACAGTCCGTCACCCCTCCACTTT. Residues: CASGNDSPSPLHF.

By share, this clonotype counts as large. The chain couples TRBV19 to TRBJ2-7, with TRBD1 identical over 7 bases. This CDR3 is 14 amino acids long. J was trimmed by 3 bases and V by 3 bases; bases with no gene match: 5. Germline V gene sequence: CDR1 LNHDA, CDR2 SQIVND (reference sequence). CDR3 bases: TGTGCCAGTAGTATTTACAGGGGTGACTACGAGCAGTACTTC. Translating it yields CASSIYRGDYEQYF.

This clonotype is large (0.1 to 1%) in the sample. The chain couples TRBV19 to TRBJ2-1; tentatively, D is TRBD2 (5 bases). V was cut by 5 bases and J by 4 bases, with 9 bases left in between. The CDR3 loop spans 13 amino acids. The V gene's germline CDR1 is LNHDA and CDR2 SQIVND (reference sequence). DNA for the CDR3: TGTGCCAGTAGTTACACTAGGTACAATGAGCAGTTCTTC. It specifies CASSYTRYNEQFF.

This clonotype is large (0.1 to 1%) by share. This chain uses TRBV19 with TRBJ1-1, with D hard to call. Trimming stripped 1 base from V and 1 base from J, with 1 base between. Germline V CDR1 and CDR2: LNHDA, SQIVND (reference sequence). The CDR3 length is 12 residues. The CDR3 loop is CASSIGNTEAFF. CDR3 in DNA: TGTGCCAGTAGTATAGGGAACACTGAAGCTTTCTTT.

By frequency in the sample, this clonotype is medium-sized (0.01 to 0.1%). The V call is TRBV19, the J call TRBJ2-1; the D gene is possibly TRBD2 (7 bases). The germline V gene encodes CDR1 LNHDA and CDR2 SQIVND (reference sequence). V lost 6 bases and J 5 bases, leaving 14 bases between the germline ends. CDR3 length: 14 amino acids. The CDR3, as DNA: TGTGCCAGTAGGATCATGGGGGGGCACAATGAGCAGTTCTTC. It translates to CASRIMGGHNEQFF. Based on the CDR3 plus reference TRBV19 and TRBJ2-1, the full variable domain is DGGITQSPKYLFRKEGQNVTLSCEQNLNHDAMYWYRQDPGQGLRLIYYSQIVNDFQKGDIAEGYSVSREKKESFPLTVTSAQKNPTAFYLCASRIMGGHNEQFFGPGTRLTVL.

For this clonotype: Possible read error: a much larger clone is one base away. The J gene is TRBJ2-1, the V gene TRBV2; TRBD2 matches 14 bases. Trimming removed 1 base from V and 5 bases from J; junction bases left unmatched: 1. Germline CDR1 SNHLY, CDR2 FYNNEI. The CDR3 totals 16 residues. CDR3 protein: CASSEGTSGGHNEQFF. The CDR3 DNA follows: TGTGCCAGCAGTGAAGGGACTAGCGGGGGGCACAATGAGCAGTTCTTC.

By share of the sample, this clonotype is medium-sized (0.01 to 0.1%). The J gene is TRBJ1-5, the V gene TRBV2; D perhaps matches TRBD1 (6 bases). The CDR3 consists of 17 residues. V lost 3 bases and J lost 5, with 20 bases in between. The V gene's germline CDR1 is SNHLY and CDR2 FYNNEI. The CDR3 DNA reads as TGTGCCAGCAGTGACCCCTTACTTGGACAGTACTATCAGCCCCAGCATTTT. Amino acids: CASSDPLLGQYYQPQHF.

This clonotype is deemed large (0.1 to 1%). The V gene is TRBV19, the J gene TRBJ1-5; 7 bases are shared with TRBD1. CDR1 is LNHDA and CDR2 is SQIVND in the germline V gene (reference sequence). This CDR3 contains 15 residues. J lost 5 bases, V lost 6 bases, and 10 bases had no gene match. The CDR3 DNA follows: TGTGCCAGTAGGGATGGGATGACAGGGCATCAGCCCCAGCATTTT. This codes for CASRDGMTGHQPQHF.

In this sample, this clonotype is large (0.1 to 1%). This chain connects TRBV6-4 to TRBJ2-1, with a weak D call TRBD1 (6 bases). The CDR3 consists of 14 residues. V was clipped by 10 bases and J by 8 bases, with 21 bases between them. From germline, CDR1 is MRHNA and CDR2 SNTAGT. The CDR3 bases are TGTGCCAACCCCCGGGACATGGGCCTCGATGAGCAGTTCTTC. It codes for CANPRDMGLDEQFF.

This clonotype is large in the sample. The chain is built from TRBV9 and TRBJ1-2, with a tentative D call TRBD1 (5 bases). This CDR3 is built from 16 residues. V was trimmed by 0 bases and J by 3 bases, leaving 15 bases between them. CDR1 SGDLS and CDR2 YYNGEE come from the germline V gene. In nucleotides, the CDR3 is TGTGCCAGCAGCGTAGCCCCCGGGGCCGAGGACTATGGCTACACCTTC. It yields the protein CASSVAPGAEDYGYTF.

CDR3 sequence: CASVGGPIYEQYF. In DNA, the CDR3 is TGTGCCAGCGTAGGAGGACCAATCTACGAGCAGTACTTC. The chain uses TRBV2 and TRBJ2-7, with D perhaps matching TRBD2 (5 bases). The V end lost 8 bases, the J end lost 3 bases, and 14 bases lay between the germline ends. This CDR3 contains 13 residues. CDR1 SNHLY and CDR2 FYNNEI come from the germline V gene.

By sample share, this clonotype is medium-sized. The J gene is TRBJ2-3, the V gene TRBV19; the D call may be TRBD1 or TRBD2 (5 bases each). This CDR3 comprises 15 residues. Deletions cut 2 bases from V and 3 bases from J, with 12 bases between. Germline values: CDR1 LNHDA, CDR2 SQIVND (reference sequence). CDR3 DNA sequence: TGTGCCAGTAGTATACGTGGGGGAGCTACAGATACGCAGTATTTT. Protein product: CASSIRGGATDTQYF.

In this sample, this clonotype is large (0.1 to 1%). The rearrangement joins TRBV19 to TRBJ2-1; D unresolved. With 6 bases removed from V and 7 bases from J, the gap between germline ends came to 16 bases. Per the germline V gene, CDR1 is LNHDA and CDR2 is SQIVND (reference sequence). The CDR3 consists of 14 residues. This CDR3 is CASSIRILRNEQFF. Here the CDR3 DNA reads TGTGCCAGTAGCATCAGGATCCTCAGGAATGAGCAGTTCTTC.

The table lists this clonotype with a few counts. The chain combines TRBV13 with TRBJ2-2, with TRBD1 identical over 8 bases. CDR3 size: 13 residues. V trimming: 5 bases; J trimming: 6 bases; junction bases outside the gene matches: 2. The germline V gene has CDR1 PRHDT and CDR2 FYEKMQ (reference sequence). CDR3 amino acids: CASSLGQAGELFF. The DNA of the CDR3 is TGTGCCAGCAGCCTGGGACAGGCCGGGGAGCTGTTTTTT.

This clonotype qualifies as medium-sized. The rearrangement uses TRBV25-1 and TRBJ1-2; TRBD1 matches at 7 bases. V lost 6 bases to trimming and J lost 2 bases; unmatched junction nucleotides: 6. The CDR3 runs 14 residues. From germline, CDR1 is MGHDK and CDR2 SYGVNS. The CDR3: CASSANRGNYGYTF. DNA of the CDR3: TGTGCCAGCAGCGCAAACAGGGGAAACTATGGCTACACCTTC.

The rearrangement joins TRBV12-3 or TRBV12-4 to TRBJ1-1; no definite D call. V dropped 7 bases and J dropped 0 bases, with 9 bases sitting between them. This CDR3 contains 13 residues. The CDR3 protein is CASTNPLNTEAFF. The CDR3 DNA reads TGTGCCAGCACTAATCCTCTGAACACTGAAGCTTTCTTT.

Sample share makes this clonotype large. The CDR3 spells CASGFYEQYF. Here the CDR3 DNA reads TGTGCCAGCGGATTCTACGAGCAGTACTTC. The genes are TRBV27 and TRBJ2-7; unclear D gene. Trimming pared 8 bases from V and 3 bases from J, leaving 5 bases between. The germline V gene has CDR1 MNHEY and CDR2 SMNVEV (reference sequence). This CDR3 has 10 amino acids.

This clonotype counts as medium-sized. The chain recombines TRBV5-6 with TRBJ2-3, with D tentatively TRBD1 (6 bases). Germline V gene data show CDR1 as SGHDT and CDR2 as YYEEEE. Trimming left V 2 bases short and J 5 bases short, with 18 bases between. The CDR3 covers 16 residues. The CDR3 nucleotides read TGTGCCAGCAGCTTAGGGCTTGGGACATGGGAAGATACGCAGTATTTT. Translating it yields CASSLGLGTWEDTQYF. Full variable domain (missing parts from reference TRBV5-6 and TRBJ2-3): DAGVTQSPTHLIKTRGQQVTLRCSPKSGHDTVSWYQQALGQGPQFIFQYYEEEERQRGNFPDRFSGHQFPNYSSELNVNALLLGDSALYLCASSLGLGTWEDTQYFGPGTRLTVL.